These 25 T cell receptor beta chains share one sample of origin, sequenced in a study of T cell repertoires in cytomegalovirus infection. These receptors' antigens are unknown. MiXCR, applied by TCRdb to the reads, yields one record per CDR3 protein. The table lists some 310,000 distinct CDR3 sequences, 25% of them singletons. The sequencing used cultured PBMCs, collected from culture after CMV antigen stimulation. These receptors originate from a human donor in good health (CMV status not recorded). Some clones in this sample may be carry-over from other donors' samples.

This clonotype was observed many times. CDR3 DNA: TGTGCCAGCTCACCACCGCAGGACAATGAGCAGTTCTTC. Amino acids: CASSPPQDNEQFF. The chain couples TRBV18 to TRBJ2-1; D is unresolved. The CDR3 totals 13 residues. Looked up from germline, CDR1 is KGHSH and CDR2 is LQKENI. The V and J ends lost 0 bases and 5 bases respectively, with 5 bases between them.

The V gene is TRBV27, the J gene TRBJ1-1; no clear D gene. V gave up 5 bases and J gave up 6 bases, with 16 bases separating them. The CDR3 is 14 amino acids. Germline V gene data show CDR1 as MNHEY and CDR2 as SMNVEV (reference sequence). In DNA form, the CDR3 reads TGTGCCAGCAGTCCACAACGGCAACACCCTGAAGCTTTCTTT. It is translated as CASSPQRQHPEAFF.

V and J are TRBV15 and TRBJ2-1; TRBD2 is a possible D gene (6 bases). With 1 base removed from V and 7 bases from J, the gap between germline ends came to 17 bases. Germline CDR1 reads LNHNV; CDR2 reads YYDKDF (reference sequence). CDR3 length: 16 amino acids. CDR3 nucleotides: TGTGCCACCAGCAGAGCCACTAGCCAGGAAGGAAATGAGCAGTTCTTC. Residues: CATSRATSQEGNEQFF.

J is TRBJ2-3 and V is TRBV29-1; weak D call: TRBD1 (5 bases). This CDR3 has 12 amino acids. V was shortened by 3 bases and J by 4 bases, with 8 bases between the two germline ends. The germline V gene encodes CDR1 SQVTM and CDR2 ANQGSEA. The CDR3 DNA sequence: TGCAGCGTTGAGGCAGGGCCAGATACGCAGTATTTT. Encoded protein: CSVEAGPDTQYF.

This clonotype was picked up a small number of times. The V gene is TRBV30, the J gene TRBJ1-4; TRBD1 is a possible D gene (5 bases). In germline, CDR1 is GTSNPN, CDR2 SVGIG (reference sequence). The ends were cut back, 5 bases at V and 0 bases at J, with 13 bases in the middle. The CDR3 has 15 amino acids. The CDR3 spells CAWAPGTATNEKLFF. The CDR3, as DNA: TGTGCCTGGGCCCCGGGGACGGCAACTAATGAAAAACTGTTTTTT.

The chain carries TRBV2 and TRBJ1-5; D is unclear. CDR1 is SNHLY, CDR2 FYNNEI, per germline. The CDR3 totals 15 residues. V shed 7 bases and J shed 1 base, with 14 bases lying between them. The CDR3 spells CASTLSGLSNQPQHF. CDR3 in DNA: TGTGCCAGCACCCTCTCGGGGTTAAGCAATCAGCCCCAGCATTTT.

This clonotype has a single count. The chain joins TRBV19 to TRBJ2-1; the match to TRBD2 covers 7 bases. The J segment lost 4 bases and the V segment lost 0 bases, leaving 9 bases of the junction unmatched. Germline CDR1 and CDR2: LNHDA and SQIVND (reference sequence). The CDR3 loop spans 17 amino acids. CDR3 loop: CASSIDRERGTYNEQFF. Written as DNA, the CDR3 is TGTGCCAGTAGTATAGATAGGGAGCGGGGCACTTACAATGAGCAGTTCTTC.

This clonotype was detected ten times or more. The V gene is TRBV28, the J gene TRBJ1-1; D uncertain. The CDR3 has 11 residues. Trimming stripped 7 bases from V and 0 bases from J, with 3 bases between. Germline assignment: CDR1 MDHEN and CDR2 SYDVKM. CDR3: CASKVNTEAFF. The DNA of the CDR3 is TGTGCCAGCAAAGTGAACACTGAAGCTTTCTTT.

The chain employs TRBV2 and TRBJ2-1; D uncertain. The CDR3 sequence is 13 residues long. V lost 7 bases and J 6 bases, leaving 13 bases between the germline ends. Germline assignment: CDR1 SNHLY and CDR2 FYNNEI. The CDR3 bases are TGTGCCAGCAAAGGTACCGACCCCAATGAGCAGTTCTTC. Translating gives CASKGTDPNEQFF.

The chain recombines TRBV7-2 with TRBJ2-5; tentative D call: TRBD2 (6 bases). This CDR3 is built from 14 residues. Trimming removed 6 bases from V and 2 bases from J, with 13 bases in between. The germline gives CDR1 SGHTA, CDR2 FQGNSA. CDR3 protein: CASSGGRGQETQYF. The CDR3 DNA reads TGTGCCAGCAGTGGAGGGAGAGGGCAAGAGACCCAGTACTTC.

J is TRBJ1-1 and V is TRBV29-1; D gene unclear. CDR1 and CDR2 (germline): SQVTM, ANQGSEA. V was cut by 8 bases and J by 1 base, with 11 bases left in between. CDR3 size: 12 residues. CDR3: CSSYLENTEAFF. CDR3 nucleotide sequence: TGCAGCTCGTACTTGGAGAACACTGAAGCTTTCTTT.

This clonotype was observed a handful of times. This chain links TRBV5-5 with TRBJ2-1, with a tentative D call TRBD2 (6 bases). This CDR3 spans 13 amino acids. Germline CDR1 reads SGHKS; CDR2 reads YYEKEE (reference sequence). Trimming removed 4 bases from V and 5 bases from J, with 10 bases in between. CDR3 protein: CASSVTRDNEQFF. DNA for the CDR3: TGTGCCAGCAGCGTGACTAGGGACAATGAGCAGTTCTTC.

The CDR3 nucleotides are TGTGCCAGCAGCTCGATGACCCTTACCGACGTAGCCGGGGAGCTGTTTTTT. Its protein product is CASSSMTLTDVAGELFF. The chain is built from TRBV7-8 and TRBJ2-2; D not certain. The germline gives CDR1 SGHVS, CDR2 FQNEAQ. Trimming left V 4 bases short and J 6 bases short, with 21 bases between. This CDR3 contains 17 residues.

This clonotype was detected ten times or more. The chain's CDR3 is CASSLVPRDGYTF. CDR3 DNA sequence: TGTGCCAGCAGCTTAGTGCCCCGCGATGGCTACACCTTC. The rearrangement links TRBV7-2 to TRBJ1-2; D is ambiguous. There are 13 residues in the CDR3. CDR1 and CDR2 (germline): SGHTA, FQGNSA. Trimming left V 1 base short and J 6 bases short, with 9 bases between.

The CDR3 DNA follows: TGTGCCACCCGAAAGGTAGGACTGACCAATCAGCCCCAGCATTTT. The encoded protein is CATRKVGLTNQPQHF. V usage is TRBV6-1 and J usage is TRBJ1-5; no clear D. Trimming cost V 10 bases and J 3 bases, with 19 bases left between them. This CDR3 has 15 amino acids. The V gene's germline CDR1 is MNHNS and CDR2 SASEGT.

This clonotype has only a few counts. The chain combines TRBV20-1 with TRBJ2-1, with TRBD2 as a possible D gene (6 bases). Germline CDR1 and CDR2: DFQATT and SNEGSKA (reference sequence). The CDR3 sequence is 13 residues long. V gave up 5 bases and J gave up 12 bases, with 20 bases separating them. CDR3 amino acids: CSASRLVWEGQFF. In DNA form, the CDR3 reads TGCAGTGCTTCCCGACTAGTATGGGAAGGGCAGTTCTTC.

The chain is built from TRBV7-2 and TRBJ2-7; 9 bases fit TRBD2. V lost 5 bases and J lost 11; bases outside the gene matches: 7. Germline CDR1 reads SGHTA; CDR2 reads FQGNSA. This CDR3 has 12 residues. The chain's CDR3 is CASSTLAGSEYF. DNA for the CDR3: TGTGCCAGCAGCACTCTAGCGGGATCTGAGTACTTC.

This clonotype was seen repeatedly, ten times or more. The gene calls are TRBV7-2 and TRBJ2-1; possible D gene TRBD2, 5 bases. The germline V gene has CDR1 SGHTA and CDR2 FQGNSA. The CDR3 sequence is 16 residues long. With 2 bases removed from V and 3 bases from J, the gap between germline ends came to 14 bases. CDR3 loop: CASSLISGNLYNEQFF. CDR3 nucleotide sequence: TGTGCCAGCAGCTTAATATCGGGGAACCTCTACAATGAGCAGTTCTTC.

This clonotype was seen more than once but under ten times. The chain couples TRBV15 to TRBJ2-7, with TRBD1 matching 10 bases. V lost 2 bases to trimming and J lost 4 bases; unmatched junction nucleotides: 5. CDR1 and CDR2 (germline): LNHNV, YYDKDF (reference sequence). The CDR3 contains 15 residues. The CDR3 coding sequence is TGTGCCACCAGCAGACGAGGACAGGGGGAATACGAGCAGTACTTC. Its translation: CATSRRGQGEYEQYF.

This clonotype was seen ten or more times. The rearrangement uses TRBV7-2 and TRBJ1-5; the D is unclear. Trimming shortened V by 4 bases and J by 1 base, and 5 bases separated the two germline ends. From germline, CDR1 is SGHTA and CDR2 FQGNSA. The CDR3 contains 13 residues. The chain's CDR3 is CASSSGSNQPQHF. CDR3 sequence (DNA): TGTGCCAGCAGCTCGGGGAGCAATCAGCCCCAGCATTTT. Full variable domain (rest looked up from reference TRBV7-2 and TRBJ1-5): GAGVSQSPSNKVTEKGKDVELRCDPISGHTALYWYRQSLGQGLEFLIYFQGNSAPDKSGLPSDRFSAERTGGSVSTLTIQRTQQEDSAVYLCASSSGSNQPQHFGDGTRLSIL.

V and J are TRBV19 and TRBJ2-1, with 9 bases matching TRBD2. Germline V gives CDR1 LNHDA, CDR2 SQIVND (reference sequence). CDR3 length: 19 residues. V shed 3 bases, J shed 6 bases, and the junction held 18 bases outside the gene matches. This CDR3 reads CASSIDVTSSGLAFNEQFF. The CDR3 nucleotides are TGTGCCAGTAGTATTGACGTTACCTCATCGGGACTAGCATTCAATGAGCAGTTCTTC.

This clonotype was counted at least ten times. This rearrangement joins TRBV7-7 to TRBJ2-3; tentatively, D is TRBD1 or TRBD2 (6 bases each). Trimming cost V 5 bases and J 6 bases, with 15 bases left between them. This CDR3 comprises 14 residues. The germline V gene has CDR1 SSHAT and CDR2 FNYEAQ (reference sequence). CDR3 loop: CASSREGGADTQYF. The CDR3 DNA is TGTGCCAGCAGCCGTGAGGGGGGCGCCGATACGCAGTATTTT.

This chain uses TRBV7-9 with TRBJ2-1; 12 positions match TRBD1. Germline V gives CDR1 SEHNR, CDR2 FQNEAQ (reference sequence). Trimming cost V 5 bases and J 6 bases; bases outside gene matches: 5. There are 15 residues in the CDR3. Here the CDR3 reads CASSNRDRGLNEQFF. Here the CDR3 DNA reads TGTGCCAGCAGCAACCGGGACAGGGGGCTCAATGAGCAGTTCTTC.

This clonotype was observed at least ten times. CDR3 coding DNA: TGTGCCAGCAGACAGTCGTCAAACCCTAATGAAAAACTGTTTTTT. Translation: CASRQSSNPNEKLFF. The chain links TRBV7-2 to TRBJ1-4; D call uncertain. The CDR3 is 15 amino acids. Trimming removed 6 bases from V and 3 bases from J, with 14 bases in between. Germline lookup yields CDR1 SGHTA and CDR2 FQGNSA.

This clonotype was counted many times. The chain joins TRBV7-2 to TRBJ1-4; TRBD1 matches at 10 bases. Per germline, CDR1 SGHTA and CDR2 FQGNSA. With 4 bases clipped from V and 7 bases from J, the junction kept 6 bases outside the gene matches. The CDR3 totals 15 residues. CDR3 nucleotides: TGTGCCAGCAGCTCGACAGGGGGCGACGTTGAAAAACTGTTTTTT. It is translated as CASSSTGGDVEKLFF.